The rows below give T cell receptor beta chains drawn from one sample of a study of T cells in Graves' hyperthyroidism and ophthalmopathy. TCRdb fed the multiplex PCR reads into MiXCR, producing one record per CDR3 protein. The table lists 550,000 to 800,000 distinct CDR3 sequences, roughly 15% of them singletons. Sequencing input: blood. These receptors all come from a man younger than 35 with Graves' hyperthyroidism. CDR3s include the opening cysteine and the closing phenylalanine or tryptophan. A D gene is named only where the DNA matches it firmly. A row's size may be missing; if present it is once, few, many or a size class.

once,NA,TRBV4-1,TRBJ2-7,CASSQEAGLTGFSYEQYF,TGCGCCAGCAGCCAAGAGGCTGGACTAACGGGTTTCTCCTACGAGCAGTACTTC
NA,NA,TRBV4-1,TRBJ1-1,CASSQLPGNTEAFF,TGCGCCAGCAGCCAGCTCCCGGGGAACACTGAAGCTTTCTTT
NA,TRBD1,TRBV30,TRBJ1-5,CAWSELGQINQPQHF,TGTGCCTGGAGTGAGCTGGGACAGATTAATCAGCCCCAGCATTTT
many,NA,TRBV11-2,TRBJ1-1,CASSRVIGEAFF,TGTGCCAGCAGTCGGGTAATAGGTGAAGCTTTCTTT
NA,TRBD2,TRBV28,TRBJ2-2,CASSPGLAGVRGGELFF,TGTGCCAGCAGTCCGGGACTAGCGGGAGTGAGGGGCGGGGAGCTGTTTTTT
few,NA,TRBV9,TRBJ1-4,CASSPRAWANEKLFF,TGTGCCAGCAGCCCGCGGGCGTGGGCTAATGAAAAACTGTTTTTT
NA,TRBD2,TRBV2,TRBJ2-5,CASMQYGTTQETQYF,TGTGCCAGCATGCAGTACGGGACTACGCAAGAGACCCAGTACTTC
few,NA,TRBV7-9,TRBJ1-6,CASSSFSLSRRGGGSPLHF,TGTGCCAGCAGCTCCTTTTCTTTAAGTAGACGGGGAGGAGGATCACCCCTCCACTTT
few,TRBD1,TRBV5-1,TRBJ2-7,CASSSTGMAYEQYF,TGCGCCAGCAGCTCGACAGGGATGGCCTACGAGCAGTACTTC
many,TRBD2,TRBV7-8,TRBJ2-1,CASSLRGASGETYNEQFF,TGTGCCAGCAGCTTAAGGGGGGCTAGCGGGGAAACCTACAATGAGCAGTTCTTC
many,NA,TRBV2,TRBJ1-1,CASSEWRPALGTEAFF,TGTGCCAGCAGTGAATGGCGGCCCGCCCTGGGGACTGAAGCTTTCTTT
NA,NA,TRBV6-1,TRBJ1-5,CASTRADNNQPQHF,TGTGCCAGCACCCGGGCAGACAACAATCAGCCCCAGCATTTT
many,TRBD2,TRBV28,TRBJ2-1,CASKNLAGGRYNEQFF,TGTGCCAGTAAAAATCTAGCGGGAGGAAGGTACAATGAGCAGTTCTTC
few,NA,TRBV9,TRBJ1-5,CASSVGGLSNQPQHF,TGTGCCAGCAGCGTTGGGGGGTTAAGCAATCAGCCCCAGCATTTT
few,TRBD1,TRBV9,TRBJ2-1,CASSGQGVGGSAYNEQFF,TGTGCCAGCAGCGGACAGGGGGTAGGCGGGAGCGCCTACAATGAGCAGTTCTTC
once,TRBD1,TRBV7-9,TRBJ1-6,CASRETGGGSPLHF,TGTGCCAGCAGAGAAACAGGGGGAGGATCACCCCTCCACTTT
many,NA,TRBV2,TRBJ2-3,CASRERADTQYF,TGTGCCAGCAGGGAACGGGCAGATACGCAGTATTTT